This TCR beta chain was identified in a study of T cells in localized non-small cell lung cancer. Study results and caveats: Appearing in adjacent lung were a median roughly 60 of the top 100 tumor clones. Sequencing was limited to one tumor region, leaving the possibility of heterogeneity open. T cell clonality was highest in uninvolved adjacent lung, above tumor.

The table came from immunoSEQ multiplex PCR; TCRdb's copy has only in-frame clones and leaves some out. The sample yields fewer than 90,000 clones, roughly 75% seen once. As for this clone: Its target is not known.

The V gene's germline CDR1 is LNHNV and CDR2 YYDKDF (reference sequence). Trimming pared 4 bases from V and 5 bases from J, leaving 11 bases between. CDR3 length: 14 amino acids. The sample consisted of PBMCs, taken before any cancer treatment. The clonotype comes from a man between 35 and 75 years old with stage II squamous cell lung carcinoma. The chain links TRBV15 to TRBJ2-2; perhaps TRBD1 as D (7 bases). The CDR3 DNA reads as TGTGCCACCAGCACCCAGGGGGGAACCGGGGAGCTGTTTTTT. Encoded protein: CATSTQGGTGELFF.